The sequence of this T cell receptor beta chain was determined in a study of a mutant IDH1 vaccine in newly diagnosed glioma. Overall study: Across weeks 1, 3, 5, 7, 11, 15, 19 and 23, patients received a vaccination each time, eight in all. Study-wide results and caveats: Vaccine-induced immune responses occurred in 93.3% of patients.

V was clipped by 4 bases and J by 2 bases; unmatched bases: 9. The CDR3 is 16 amino acids. From germline, CDR1 is LGHNA and CDR2 YSLEER. Here immunoSEQ multiplex PCR was the method, and the copy in TCRdb shows in-frame clones only, minus some. The sample shows about 64,000 clones, roughly 84% of them seen only once. Notes on this clone: Antigen: not known.

Time point indicated: week 11, during vaccination. Each dose delivered 300 ug of mutant IDH1 20-mer peptide subcutaneously with imiquimod. The origin of this receptor is a woman in her fifties or sixties with glioma. This specimen consisted of PBMCs, obtained from a glioma patient whose treatment included an IDH1 peptide vaccine. This chain connects TRBV4-3 to TRBJ1-1, with 8 bases that match TRBD1. CDR3 sequence reads: CASSRLTGGFNTEAFF. CDR3 nucleotide sequence: TGCGCCAGCAGCCGCCTCACAGGGGGTTTCAACACTGAAGCTTTCTTT.